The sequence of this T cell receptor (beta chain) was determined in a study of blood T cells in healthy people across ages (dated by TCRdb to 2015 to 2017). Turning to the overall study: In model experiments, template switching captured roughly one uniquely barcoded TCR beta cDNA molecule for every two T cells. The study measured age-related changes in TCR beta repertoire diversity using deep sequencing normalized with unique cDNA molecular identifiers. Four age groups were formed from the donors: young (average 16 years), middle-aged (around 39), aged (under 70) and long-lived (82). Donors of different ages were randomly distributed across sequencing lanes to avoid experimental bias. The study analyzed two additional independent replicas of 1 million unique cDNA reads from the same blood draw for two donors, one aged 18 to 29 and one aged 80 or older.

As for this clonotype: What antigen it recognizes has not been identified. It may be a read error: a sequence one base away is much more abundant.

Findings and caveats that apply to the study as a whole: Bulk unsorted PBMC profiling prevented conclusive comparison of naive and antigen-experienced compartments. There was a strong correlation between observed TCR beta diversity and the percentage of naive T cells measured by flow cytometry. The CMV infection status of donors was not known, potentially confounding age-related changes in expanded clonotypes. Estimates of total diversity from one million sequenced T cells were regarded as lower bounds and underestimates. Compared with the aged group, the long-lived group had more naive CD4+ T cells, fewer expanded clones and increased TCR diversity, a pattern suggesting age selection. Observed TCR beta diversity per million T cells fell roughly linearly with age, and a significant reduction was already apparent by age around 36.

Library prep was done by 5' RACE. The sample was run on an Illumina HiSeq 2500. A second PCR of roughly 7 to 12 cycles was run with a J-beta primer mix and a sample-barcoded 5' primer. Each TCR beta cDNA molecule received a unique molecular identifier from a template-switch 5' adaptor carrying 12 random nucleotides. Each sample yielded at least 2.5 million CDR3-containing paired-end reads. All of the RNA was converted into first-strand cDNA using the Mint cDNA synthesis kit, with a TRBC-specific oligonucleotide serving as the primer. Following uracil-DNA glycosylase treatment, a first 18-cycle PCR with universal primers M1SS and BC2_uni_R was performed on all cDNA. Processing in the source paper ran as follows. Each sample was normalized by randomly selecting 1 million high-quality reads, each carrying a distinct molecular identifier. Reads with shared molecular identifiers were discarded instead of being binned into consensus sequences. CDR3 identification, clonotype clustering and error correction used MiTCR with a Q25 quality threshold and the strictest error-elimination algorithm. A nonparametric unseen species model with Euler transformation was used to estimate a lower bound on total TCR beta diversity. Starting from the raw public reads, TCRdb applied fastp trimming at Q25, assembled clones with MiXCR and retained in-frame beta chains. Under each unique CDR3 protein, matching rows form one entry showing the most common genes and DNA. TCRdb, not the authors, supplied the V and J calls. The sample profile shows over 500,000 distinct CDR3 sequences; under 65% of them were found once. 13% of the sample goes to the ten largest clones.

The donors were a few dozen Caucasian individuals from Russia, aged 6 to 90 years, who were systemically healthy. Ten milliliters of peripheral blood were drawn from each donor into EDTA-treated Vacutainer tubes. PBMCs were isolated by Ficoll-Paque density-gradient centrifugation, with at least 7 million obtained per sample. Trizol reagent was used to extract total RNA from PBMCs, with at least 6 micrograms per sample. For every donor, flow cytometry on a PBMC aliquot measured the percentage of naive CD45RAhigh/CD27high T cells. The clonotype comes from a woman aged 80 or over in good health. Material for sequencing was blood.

The CDR3 protein is CAGSPSMDIQYF. The bases read TGCGCCGGCAGCCCGAGCATGGACATTCAGTACTTC. The rearranged segments are TRBV5-1 and TRBJ2-4, with the identity of the D gene unclear. From the germline V gene, CDR1 is SGHRS and CDR2 is YFSETQ. CDR3 length: 12 amino acids, cysteine to phenylalanine. Only the CDR3 region is kept as DNA, spanning 36 bases read in frame from base 1.